The clone carrying this TCR beta chain has just one count. Clones were read by immunoSEQ multiplex PCR, and TCRdb kept only the in-frame ones, dropping some. Of 200,000 to 300,000 clones in the sample, under 90% were seen once. CDR1 and CDR2 (germline): SGDLS, YYNGEE. The CDR3 is made up of 16 amino acids. J gave up 6 bases and V 4 bases, and 11 bases lay outside the gene matches. This sample is drawn from a study of blood T cell repertoires in COVID-19. Study summary: The study drew acute and convalescent COVID-19 samples from the United States, Italy and Spain. From T cells, B-cell-depleted T cells, or PBMCs came the material, which was cDNA or gDNA.

The specimen was peripheral blood. The TCR sequence derives from a man aged 55-75 years with acute or convalescent COVID-19. V is TRBV9 and J is TRBJ2-7; 12 positions match TRBD1. CDR3 residues: CASSLGTGGGMGEQYF. The CDR3 DNA sequence: TGTGCCAGCAGCCTCGGGACAGGGGGCGGAATGGGCGAGCAGTACTTC.